What follows is one T cell receptor (beta chain) and its context. The antigen is undetermined. The table came from immunoSEQ multiplex PCR; TCRdb's copy has only in-frame clones and leaves some out. The sample lists about 77,000 clones, just under 95% occurring once. The data originate from a study of OX40 agonist ivuxolimab in advanced cancers. Across the study: Patients assigned to dose escalation were diagnosed with hepatocellular carcinoma, melanoma, renal cell or head and neck cancer. Participants could have had prior anti-PD-1, anti-PD-L1 or anti-CTLA-4 therapy, and approximately 40% had some. Findings and limits, study-wide: CD4+ T cells averaged fewer expanded clones than CD8+ T cells.

In germline, CDR1 is ENHRY, CDR2 SYGVKD. Trimming removed 3 bases from V and 8 bases from J; junction bases left unmatched: 7. This CDR3 has 15 amino acids. Sample: CD4+ or CD8+ T cells sorted from blood, taken in a trial of the OX40 agonist ivuxolimab. This receptor was identified in an adult with an advanced solid tumor such as melanoma, head and neck, liver or kidney cancer. The V call is TRBV10-3, the J call TRBJ1-6, with 7 nucleotides matching TRBD1. The CDR3 loop is CAISEQGQMDSPLHF. The CDR3 DNA is TGTGCCATCAGTGAACAGGGGCAGATGGATTCACCCCTCCACTTT.